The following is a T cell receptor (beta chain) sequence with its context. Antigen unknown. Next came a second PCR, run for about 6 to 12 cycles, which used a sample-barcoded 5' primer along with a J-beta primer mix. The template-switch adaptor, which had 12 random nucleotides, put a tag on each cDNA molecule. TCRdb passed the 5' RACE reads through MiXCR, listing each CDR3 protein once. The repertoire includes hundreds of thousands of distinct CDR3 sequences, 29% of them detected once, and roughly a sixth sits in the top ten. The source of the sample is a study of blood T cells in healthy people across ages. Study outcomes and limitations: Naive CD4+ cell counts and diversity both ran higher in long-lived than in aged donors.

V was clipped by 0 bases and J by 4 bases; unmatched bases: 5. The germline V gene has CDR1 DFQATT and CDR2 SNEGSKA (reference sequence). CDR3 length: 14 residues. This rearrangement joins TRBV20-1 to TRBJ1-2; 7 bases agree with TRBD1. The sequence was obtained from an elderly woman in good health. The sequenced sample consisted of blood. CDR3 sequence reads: CSARDSGTAYGYTF. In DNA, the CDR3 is TGCAGTGCTAGAGATTCCGGGACAGCCTATGGCTACACCTTC.